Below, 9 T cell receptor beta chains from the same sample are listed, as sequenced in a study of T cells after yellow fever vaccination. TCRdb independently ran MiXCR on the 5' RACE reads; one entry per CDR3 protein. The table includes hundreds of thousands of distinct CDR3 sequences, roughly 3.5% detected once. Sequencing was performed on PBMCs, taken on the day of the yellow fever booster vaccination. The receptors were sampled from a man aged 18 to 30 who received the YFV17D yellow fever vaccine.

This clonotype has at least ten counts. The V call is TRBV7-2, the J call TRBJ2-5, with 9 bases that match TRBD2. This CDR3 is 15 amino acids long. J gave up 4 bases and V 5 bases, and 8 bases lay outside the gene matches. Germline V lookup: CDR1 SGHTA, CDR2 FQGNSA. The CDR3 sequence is CASSKAGGTVETQYF. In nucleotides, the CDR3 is TGTGCCAGCAGCAAAGCGGGGGGCACGGTAGAGACCCAGTACTTC.

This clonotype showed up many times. For the CDR3, the DNA is TGCAGCGGGGCCTCGGGGCACTATGGCTACACCTTC. It is translated as CSGASGHYGYTF. The chain uses TRBV29-1 and TRBJ1-2; D might be TRBD1 (5 bases). CDR3 length: 12 residues. Germline CDR1 SQVTM, CDR2 ANQGSEA. V lost 7 bases and J lost 3, with 12 bases in between.

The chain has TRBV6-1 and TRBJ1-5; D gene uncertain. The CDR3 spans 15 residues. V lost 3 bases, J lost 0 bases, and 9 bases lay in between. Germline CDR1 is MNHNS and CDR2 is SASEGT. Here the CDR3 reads CASSDGVYSNQPQHF. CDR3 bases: TGTGCCAGCAGTGACGGGGTTTATAGCAATCAGCCCCAGCATTTT.

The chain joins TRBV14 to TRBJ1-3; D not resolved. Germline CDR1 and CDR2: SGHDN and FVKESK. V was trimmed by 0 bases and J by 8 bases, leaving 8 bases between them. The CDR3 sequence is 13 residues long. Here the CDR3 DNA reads TGTGCCAGCAGCCAAGATTCCGGATACACCATATATTTT. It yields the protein CASSQDSGYTIYF.

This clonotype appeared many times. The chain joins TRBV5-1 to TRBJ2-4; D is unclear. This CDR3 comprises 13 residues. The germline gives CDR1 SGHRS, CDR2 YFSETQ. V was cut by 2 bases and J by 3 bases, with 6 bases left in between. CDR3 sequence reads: CASSLADKNIQYF. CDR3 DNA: TGCGCCAGCAGCTTAGCCGACAAAAACATTCAGTACTTC.

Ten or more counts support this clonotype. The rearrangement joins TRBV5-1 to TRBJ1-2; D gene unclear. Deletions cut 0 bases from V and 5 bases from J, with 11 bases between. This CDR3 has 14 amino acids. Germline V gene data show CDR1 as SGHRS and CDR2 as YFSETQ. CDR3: CASSLAQEQYGYTF. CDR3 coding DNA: TGCGCCAGCAGCTTGGCCCAGGAGCAGTATGGCTACACCTTC.

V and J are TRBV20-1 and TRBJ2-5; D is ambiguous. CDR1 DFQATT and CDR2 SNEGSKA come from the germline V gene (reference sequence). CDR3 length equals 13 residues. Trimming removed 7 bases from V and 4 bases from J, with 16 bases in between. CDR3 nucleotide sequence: TGCAGTGTCCCGGACCCCAACGGAGAGACCCAGTACTTC. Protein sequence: CSVPDPNGETQYF.

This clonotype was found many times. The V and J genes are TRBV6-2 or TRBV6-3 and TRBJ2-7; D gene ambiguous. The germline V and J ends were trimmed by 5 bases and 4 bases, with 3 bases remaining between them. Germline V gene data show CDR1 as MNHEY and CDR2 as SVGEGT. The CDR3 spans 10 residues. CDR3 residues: CASSHYEQYV. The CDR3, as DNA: TGTGCCAGCAGTCATTACGAGCAGTACGTC.

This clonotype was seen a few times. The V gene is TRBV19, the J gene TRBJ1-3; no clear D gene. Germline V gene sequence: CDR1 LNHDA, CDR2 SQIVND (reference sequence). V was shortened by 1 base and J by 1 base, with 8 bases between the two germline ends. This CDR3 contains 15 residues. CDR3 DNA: TGTGCCAGTAGTATAGGACCGTCGTCTGGAAACACCATATATTTT. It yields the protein CASSIGPSSGNTIYF. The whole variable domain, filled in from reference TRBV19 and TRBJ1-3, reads DGGITQSPKYLFRKEGQNVTLSCEQNLNHDAMYWYRQDPGQGLRLIYYSQIVNDFQKGDIAEGYSVSREKKESFPLTVTSAQKNPTAFYLCASSIGPSSGNTIYFGEGSWLTVV.